The 28 T cell receptor beta chains below all came from one sample that was sequenced in a study of Ad26.COV2.S vaccination and SARS-CoV-2 variants. TCRdb's table, derived via immunoSEQ multiplex PCR, lists solely in-frame clones and lacks some. The sample yields 430,000 or so clones, 80% to 90% seen once. Treatment indicated: approximately 18 received Ad26.COV2.S at low or high dose, single or two shots; about 5 received placebo; per-sample allocation not given. On day 63 after the first injection, vaccine and placebo recipients gave samples. Sequencing used peripheral blood, obtained in a trial of Ad26.COV2.S vaccine versus placebo. Source of these receptors: a person aged 18-65 years who received the Ad26.COV2.S COVID-19 vaccine or a placebo.

This sequence joins TRBV7-3 and TRBJ1-1, with D unresolved. Per the germline V gene, CDR1 is SGHTA and CDR2 is FQGTGA. V dropped 2 bases and J dropped 1 base, with 8 bases sitting between them. This CDR3 comprises 14 residues. For the CDR3, the DNA is TGTGCCAGCAGCTTAGCCGACGGGAACACTGAAGCTTTCTTT. Protein sequence: CASSLADGNTEAFF.

This chain connects TRBV7-2 to TRBJ2-1, with TRBD2 identical over 9 bases. This CDR3 has 14 residues. Germline-derived CDR1 and CDR2 are SGHTA and FQGNSA. The trim removed 5 bases at V and 5 bases at J, leaving 4 bases unmatched. The chain's CDR3 is CASSRTSADNEQFF. The CDR3 bases are TGTGCCAGCAGCCGGACTAGCGCGGACAATGAGCAGTTCTTC.

The chain employs TRBV11-3 and TRBJ2-1; D uncertain. CDR3 length equals 12 residues. Germline-derived CDR1 and CDR2 are SGHNT and YENEEA. V lost 2 bases to trimming and J lost 9 bases, with 8 bases between them. The CDR3 loop reads CASSLSPGEQFF. CDR3 nucleotides: TGTGCCAGCAGCTTAAGTCCGGGTGAGCAGTTCTTC.

The chain has TRBV5-8 and TRBJ2-1, with D tentatively TRBD2 (7 bases). Deletions cut 1 base from V and 5 bases from J, with 16 bases between. This CDR3 is built from 16 residues. Germline V gene lookup returns CDR1 SGHTS and CDR2 YDEGEE. The CDR3 loop is CASSLWGGGQHNEQFF. The CDR3 nucleotides are TGTGCCAGCAGCTTGTGGGGGGGTGGACAGCACAATGAGCAGTTCTTC.

The J gene is TRBJ1-5, the V gene TRBV6-5; D not certain. The CDR3 contains 12 residues. Germline V lookup: CDR1 MNHEY, CDR2 SVGAGI. Trimming cost V 5 bases and J 4 bases, with 6 bases left between them. Here the CDR3 reads CASSLLNQPQHF. The CDR3 coding sequence is TGTGCCAGCAGTCTCCTTAATCAGCCCCAGCATTTT.

This rearrangement joins TRBV7-8 to TRBJ2-1, with TRBD1 matching 9 bases. The CDR3 sequence is 15 residues long. Germline loops: CDR1 SGHVS, CDR2 FQNEAQ. V lost 3 bases, J lost 2 bases, and 2 bases stayed unmatched. The CDR3 nucleotides are TGTGCCAGCAGCTTCGGGACAGGGCCCTACAATGAGCAGTTCTTC. It specifies CASSFGTGPYNEQFF. Full variable domain (outside the CDR3, taken from reference TRBV7-8 and TRBJ2-1): GAGVSQSPRYKVAKRGQDVALRCDPISGHVSLFWYQQALGQGPEFLTYFQNEAQLDKSGLPSDRFFAERPEGSVSTLKIQRTQQEDSAVYLCASSFGTGPYNEQFFGPGTRLTVL.

V gene TRBV7-2 combines with J gene TRBJ2-1; 10 nucleotides match TRBD2. The ends lost 5 bases at V and 4 bases at J; junction bases unmatched: 5. CDR1 SGHTA and CDR2 FQGNSA come from the germline V gene. CDR3 length: 15 amino acids. The CDR3 loop reads CASSDQRGGYNEQFF. In DNA, the CDR3 is TGTGCCAGCAGCGACCAGCGGGGGGGTTACAATGAGCAGTTCTTC.

CDR3 loop: CASSLRQGANTEAFF. In DNA form, the CDR3 reads TGCGCCAGCAGCCTTAGACAGGGGGCGAACACTGAAGCTTTCTTT. This chain uses TRBV4-1 with TRBJ1-1; 10 nucleotides match TRBD1. This CDR3 region has 15 residues. J gave up 1 base and V 4 bases, and 3 bases lay outside the gene matches. Germline CDR1 MGHRA, CDR2 YSYEKL.

The CDR3 DNA is TGTGCCAGTAGACCCGACGGAATGAACACTGAAGCTTTCTTT. Its protein product is CASRPDGMNTEAFF. The chain joins TRBV19 to TRBJ1-1; D is uncertain. V lost 6 bases, J lost 0 bases, and 11 bases lay in between. The CDR3 is 14 amino acids. Germline lookup yields CDR1 LNHDA and CDR2 SQIVND (reference sequence).

This clone has just a few counts. CDR3 bases: TGTGCCAGCAGTCGGGGACAGGAGAACACTGAAGCTTTCTTT. Amino acid sequence: CASSRGQENTEAFF. The rearrangement uses TRBV28 and TRBJ1-1; 8 positions agree with TRBD1. CDR3 length: 14 residues. Germline trimming cut 5 bases from V and 1 base from J; bases unmatched to any gene: 3. Germline V lookup: CDR1 MDHEN, CDR2 SYDVKM.

The chain couples TRBV7-9 to TRBJ1-1; D gene unclear. The CDR3 covers 14 residues. V was shortened by 5 bases and J by 6 bases, with 16 bases between the two germline ends. Germline lookup yields CDR1 SEHNR and CDR2 FQNEAQ (reference sequence). The CDR3 loop is CASSRVGGLAEAFF. In nucleotides, the CDR3 is TGTGCCAGCAGCCGGGTAGGAGGTCTAGCTGAAGCTTTCTTT.

The count of this clone is one. The chain joins TRBV24-1 to TRBJ2-2; TRBD2 matches 7 bases. Germline lookup yields CDR1 KGHDR and CDR2 SFDVKD. The CDR3 runs to 12 residues. The junction had 3 bases not matched to a gene; V was cut back by 8 bases and J by 7 bases. The CDR3 coding sequence is TGTGCCACCACGGGGGGTGGCGGGGAGCTGTTTTTT. This encodes CATTGGGGELFF.

The rearrangement links TRBV30 to TRBJ2-2; 13 positions agree with TRBD2. The CDR3 has 15 residues. CDR1 GTSNPN and CDR2 SVGIG come from the germline V gene (reference sequence). J gave up 6 bases and V 0 bases, and 1 base lay outside the gene matches. CDR3 sequence: CAWSVTSGRAGELFF. Here the CDR3 DNA reads TGTGCCTGGAGTGTTACTAGCGGGAGGGCCGGGGAGCTGTTTTTT.

V and J are TRBV7-8 and TRBJ1-2, with D uncertain. Germline V gene sequence: CDR1 SGHVS, CDR2 FQNEAQ. V lost 0 bases and J lost 2, with 7 bases in between. The CDR3 totals 14 residues. CDR3 in DNA: TGTGCCAGCAGCTTAGCGGGCACCAACTATGGCTACACCTTC. Its protein is CASSLAGTNYGYTF.

The rearrangement joins TRBV2 to TRBJ2-3, with D unresolved. The CDR3 length is 12 residues. V lost 4 bases to trimming and J lost 9 bases, with 11 bases between them. Germline CDR1 and CDR2: SNHLY and FYNNEI. This chain's CDR3 is CASSAPSETQYF. The DNA for the CDR3 is TGTGCCAGCAGTGCCCCTAGTGAGACGCAGTATTTT.

V usage is TRBV15 and J usage is TRBJ1-2, with D unresolved. CDR1 is LNHNV and CDR2 is YYDKDF in the germline V gene (reference sequence). This CDR3 is built from 12 residues. V lost 0 bases and J 11 bases, leaving 10 bases between the germline ends. The CDR3, as DNA: TGTGCCACCAGCAGAGACTTGCGAAGGTACACCTTC. The encoded protein is CATSRDLRRYTF.

V gene TRBV6-6 combines with J gene TRBJ2-7; unclear D gene. This CDR3 is 16 amino acids long. Trimming left V 5 bases short and J 2 bases short, with 19 bases between. Germline values: CDR1 MNHNY, CDR2 SVGAGI (reference sequence). The CDR3 bases are TGTGCCAGCAGTCATATAACCCCCCACTTGACCTACGAGCAGTACTTC. It encodes CASSHITPHLTYEQYF.

The V gene is TRBV4-2, the J gene TRBJ1-2; no reliable D call. The CDR3 spans 13 residues. Germline CDR1 reads LGHNA; CDR2 reads YNFKEQ. The ends were cut back, 4 bases at V and 8 bases at J, with 14 bases in the middle. The CDR3 DNA reads TGTGCCAGCAGCCCCCCCCGTGAGGGCGGCTACACCTTC. Its protein product is CASSPPREGGYTF.

This clone was counted a single time. The chain links TRBV12-3 or TRBV12-4 to TRBJ1-1; TRBD1 is a possible D gene (5 bases). The V end lost 3 bases, the J end lost 3 bases, and 5 bases lay between the germline ends. This CDR3 spans 12 amino acids. CDR3 nucleotides: TGTGCCAGCAGTTTGGGGGACACTGAAGCTTTCTTT. This sequence encodes CASSLGDTEAFF.

Regarding this clone: This same CDR3 is encoded by further DNA sequences in the sample. The chain links TRBV10-3 to TRBJ1-5; TRBD1 is a possible D gene (6 bases). The CDR3 consists of 14 residues. The V gene's germline CDR1 is ENHRY and CDR2 SYGVKD. Trimming shortened V by 6 bases and J by 2 bases, and 11 bases separated the two germline ends. This chain's CDR3 is CAISEQGGNQPQHF. CDR3 DNA sequence: TGTGCCATCAGCGAACAGGGTGGCAATCAGCCCCAGCATTTT.

Details on this clone: One junction end does not reproduce the germline sequence, and a read error may be involved. The chain recombines TRBV9 with TRBJ2-5; D is perhaps TRBD2 (6 bases). Germline values: CDR1 SGDLS, CDR2 YYNGEE. This CDR3 region has 16 residues. The CDR3 is CASSVAEGPRQGTQYF. The CDR3 DNA is TGTGCCAGCAGCGTAGCGGAGGGACCGCGCCAAGGGACCCAGTACTTC.

The chain links TRBV2 to TRBJ2-7; 13 bases agree with TRBD2. The germline V gene has CDR1 SNHLY and CDR2 FYNNEI. This CDR3 has 16 residues. The CDR3 nucleotides read TGTGCCAGCAGGGAAGGAGGACTAGCGGGAGTTTACGAGCAGTACGTC. It translates to CASREGGLAGVYEQYV.

The chain uses TRBV27 and TRBJ1-1; D unclear. Germline V CDR1 and CDR2: MNHEY, SMNVEV (reference sequence). Between the trimmed V and J ends, which lost 4 bases and 1 base, there was a span of 10 bases. The CDR3 length is 14 residues. CDR3: CASSSPLRNTEAFF. The CDR3 coding sequence is TGTGCCAGCAGTTCCCCCCTCCGGAACACTGAAGCTTTCTTT.

The CDR3 bases are TGTGCCACCAGCCTCCAGCTGTCAGGAAACACCATATATTTT. Encoded protein: CATSLQLSGNTIYF. The rearrangement links TRBV15 to TRBJ1-3; D not certain. V was pared by 5 bases and J by 4 bases, with 12 bases between. The CDR3 is 14 amino acids. Germline V gene lookup returns CDR1 LNHNV and CDR2 YYDKDF (reference sequence).

The rearrangement uses TRBV15 and TRBJ2-1, with D unclear. The V end was cut by 2 bases, the J end by 7 bases, with 15 bases between. CDR1 LNHNV and CDR2 YYDKDF come from the germline V gene (reference sequence). The CDR3 covers 15 residues. CDR3 amino acids: CATSRPRDFNNEQFF. The CDR3, as DNA: TGTGCCACCAGCAGACCCCGAGATTTTAATAATGAGCAGTTCTTC.

The V call is TRBV7-9, the J call TRBJ1-6; no clear D. The ends were cut back, 6 bases at V and 7 bases at J, with 10 bases in the middle. The germline V gene has CDR1 SEHNR and CDR2 FQNEAQ (reference sequence). This CDR3 spans 13 amino acids. Written as DNA, the CDR3 is TGTGCCAGCAGGATGAAATCAAATTCACCCCTCCACTTT. Protein product: CASRMKSNSPLHF.

CDR3 nucleotides: TGTGCCAGCTCCACTGACAGGGATAATTCACCCCTCCACTTT. Translation: CASSTDRDNSPLHF. The V gene is TRBV10-3, the J gene TRBJ1-6, with 7 bases fitting TRBD1. Trimming at V came to 10 bases and at J to 5 bases, leaving 8 bases not matched to a gene. Germline V lookup: CDR1 ENHRY, CDR2 SYGVKD. The CDR3 spans 14 residues.

The CDR3: CASSSGWGQQETQYF. The CDR3 DNA follows: TGTGCCAGCAGTTCCGGGTGGGGACAGCAAGAGACCCAGTACTTC. The V call is TRBV27, the J call TRBJ2-5; 7 bases agree with TRBD1. CDR3 length: 15 residues. V lost 4 bases and J lost 2; bases outside the gene matches: 7. The germline V gene encodes CDR1 MNHEY and CDR2 SMNVEV (reference sequence).